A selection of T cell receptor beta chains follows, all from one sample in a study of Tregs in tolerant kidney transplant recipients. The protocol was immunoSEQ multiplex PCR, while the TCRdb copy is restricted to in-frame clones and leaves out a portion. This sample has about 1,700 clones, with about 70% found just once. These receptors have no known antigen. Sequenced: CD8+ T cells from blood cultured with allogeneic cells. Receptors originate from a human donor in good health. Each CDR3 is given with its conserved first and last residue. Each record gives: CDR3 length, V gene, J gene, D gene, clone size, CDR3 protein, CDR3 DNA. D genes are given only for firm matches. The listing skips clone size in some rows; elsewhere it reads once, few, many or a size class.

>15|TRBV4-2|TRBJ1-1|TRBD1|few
CASSPSTWDRGAAFF
TGTGCCAGCAGCCCTAGCACCTGGGACAGGGGGGCCGCTTTCTTT
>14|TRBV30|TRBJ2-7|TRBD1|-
CAWSAGTGDYEQYF
TGTGCCTGGAGTGCAGGGACAGGGGACTACGAGCAGTACTTC
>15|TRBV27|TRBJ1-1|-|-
CASSLSWGMNTEAFF
TGTGCCAGCAGTTTATCGTGGGGAATGAACACTGAAGCTTTCTTT
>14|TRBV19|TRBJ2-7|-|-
CASSMYRSTYEQYF
TGTGCCAGTAGTATGTACCGATCAACCTACGAGCAGTACTTC
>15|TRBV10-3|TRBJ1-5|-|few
CAISERQNSNQPQHF
TGTGCCATCAGTGAGAGGCAGAATAGCAATCAGCCCCAGCATTTT
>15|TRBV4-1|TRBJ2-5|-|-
CASSQVFYRQETQYF
TGCGCCAGCAGCCAAGTTTTCTATAGGCAGGAGACCCAGTACTTC
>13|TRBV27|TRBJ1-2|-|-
CASSFTGVYGYTF
TGTGCCAGCAGTTTTACGGGGGTATATGGCTACACCTTC
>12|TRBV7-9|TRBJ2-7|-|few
CASSKTSYEQYF
TGTGCCAGCAGCAAGACTAGCTACGAGCAGTACTTC
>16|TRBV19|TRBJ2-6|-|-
CASSIWGAVGANVLTF
TGTGCCAGTAGTATTTGGGGGGCAGTCGGGGCCAACGTCCTGACTTTC
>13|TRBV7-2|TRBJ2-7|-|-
CASSSWGSYEQYF
TGTGCCAGCAGCTCCTGGGGATCCTACGAGCAGTACTTC